This T cell receptor beta chain was captured in a study of blood T cell repertoires in COVID-19. The overall study: COVID-19 samples, acute and convalescent, were from the United States, Italy and Spain. PBMCs, B-cell-depleted T cells, or T cells were the source of the cDNA or gDNA that made up the material.

CDR1 and CDR2 from the germline V gene are SGHRS and YFSETQ. This CDR3 spans 14 amino acids. Trimming removed 0 bases from V and 2 bases from J, with 5 bases in between. In the original workflow: Cell counts per sample came from amplifying reference gene primers. Using immunoSEQ multiplex PCR, the repertoire was profiled, and TCRdb retains in-frame clones only, with some absent. The D gene and trimming were derived from the DNA, and the V and J assignments and clone size from that table. The sample contains tens of thousands of clones, 84% of which appear only once. This clonotype was obtained from a woman aged 80 or over with acute or convalescent COVID-19. Sample: peripheral blood. This chain links TRBV5-1 with TRBJ1-4, with D tentatively TRBD1 (5 bases). The CDR3 region is CASSLAGTNEKLFF. The CDR3, as DNA: TGCGCCAGCAGCTTGGCAGGGACTAATGAAAAACTGTTTTTT.